This T cell receptor beta chain was recovered during a study of T cell repertoires in cytomegalovirus infection. Study information: Public TCR beta signatures marked donors with CMV infection and the matching HLA.

TCRdb itself ran the reads through MiXCR, one entry per CDR3 protein. The table lists around 450,000 distinct CDR3 sequences, 10% to 12% of them singletons, with about a tenth in the top ten. This clonotype was counted at least ten times. The antigen is undetermined. The CDR3 contains 12 residues. V lost 1 base, J lost 3 bases, and 7 bases lay in between. Germline V gene lookup returns CDR1 DFQATT and CDR2 SNEGSKA (reference sequence). The study, taken as a whole, reports: Cumulative public TCR beta family frequency identified carriers of CMV plus the relevant HLA. HLA-C-restricted, CMV-specific TCR beta clonotypes were dominant ex vivo.

The material sequenced was PBMCs. The TCR originated in a human donor in good health (CMV status not recorded). Some clones in this sample may be carry-over from other donors' samples. The rearrangement joins TRBV20-1 to TRBJ2-7, with D uncertain. DNA of the CDR3: TGCAGTGCTAGAGGAGAGATCTACGAGCAGTACTTC. This gives the protein CSARGEIYEQYF.